A selection of T cell receptor beta chains follows, all from one sample in a study of shared clonotypes between healthy human individuals. Profiled with immunoSEQ multiplex PCR; TCRdb holds only in-frame clones, not every one. The sample comprises 2 million to 2.5 million clones, around 93% of which are singletons, and around 0.35% rests with the top ten. The specimen sequenced was naive CD4+ T cells from PBMCs. The receptor source for this set is a man between 18 and 29 years old in good health. Some clones in this sample may be carry-over from other donors' samples. Each CDR3 is given with its conserved first and last residue. A D gene is named only where the DNA matches it firmly. Some rows have no size entry. The others give once, few or many, or a class for an expanded clone.

J: TRBJ1-2; size: -; D: -; V: TRBV11-2; DNA: TGTGCCAGCAGCCGTGACAACCATAACTATGGCTACACCTTC; CDR3: CASSRDNHNYGYTF
J: TRBJ1-4; size: -; D: -; V: TRBV4-2; DNA: TGTGCCAGCAGCCCCCACCCAGCGGGGACTAATGAAAAACTGTTTTTT; CDR3: CASSPHPAGTNEKLFF
J: TRBJ1-5; size: -; D: -; V: TRBV28; DNA: TGTGCCAGCAGCTCTGGGTGGGCCCGCAATCAGCCCCAGCATTTT; CDR3: CASSSGWARNQPQHF
J: TRBJ1-4; size: -; D: -; V: TRBV9; DNA: TGTGCCAGCAGCGTAGGTCTGGGGCAGGGGAATGAAAAACTGTTTTTT; CDR3: CASSVGLGQGNEKLFF
J: TRBJ2-5; size: -; D: TRBD1; V: TRBV5-4; DNA: TGTGCCAGCGGACAGGGGGCGACCCAGTACTTC; CDR3: CASGQGATQYF
J: TRBJ1-1; size: few; D: -; V: TRBV7-9; DNA: TGTGCCAGCAGCTTAGCAAGGTCGGATGAAGCTTTCTTT; CDR3: CASSLARSDEAFF
J: TRBJ1-1; size: few; D: -; V: TRBV28; DNA: TGTGCCAGCAGAGACACCACAAGAAAAGCTTTCTTT; CDR3: CASRDTTRKAFF
J: TRBJ1-2; size: once; D: -; V: TRBV2; DNA: TGTGCCAGCAGTGACGGGTTAGGAAACGGCTACACCTTC; CDR3: CASSDGLGNGYTF
J: TRBJ1-2; size: -; D: TRBD1; V: TRBV5-5; DNA: TGTGCCAGCAGCCTACAGGGGGCTGCCTATGGCTACACCTTC; CDR3: CASSLQGAAYGYTF
J: TRBJ1-2; size: few; D: -; V: TRBV6-6; DNA: TGTGCCAGTTATGAAGGGGCGTCCTATGGCTACACCTTC; CDR3: CASYEGASYGYTF
J: TRBJ2-7; size: -; D: -; V: TRBV4-2; DNA: TGTGCCAGCAGCCAAGGCCTCCTAGGCGAGCAGTACTTC; CDR3: CASSQGLLGEQYF
J: TRBJ2-1; size: -; D: -; V: TRBV6-1; DNA: TGTGCCAGCGGGAGTATTTTTAGCTCCTACAATGAGCAGTTCTTC; CDR3: CASGSIFSSYNEQFF
J: TRBJ2-7; size: -; D: -; V: TRBV11-3; DNA: TGTGCCAGCAGCCCGTGGGACGGACCGGACGAGCAGTACTTC; CDR3: CASSPWDGPDEQYF
J: TRBJ2-3; size: -; D: -; V: TRBV6-1; DNA: TGTGCCAGCACCCCCAGTGGAGATACGCAGTATTTT; CDR3: CASTPSGDTQYF
J: TRBJ1-1; size: -; D: TRBD1; V: TRBV19; DNA: TGTGCCAGTAGTACCGGACAGGGAGGCATGAACACTGAAGCTTTCTTT; CDR3: CASSTGQGGMNTEAFF
J: TRBJ2-7; size: -; D: -; V: TRBV5-5; DNA: TGTGCCAGCAGCGGGCTCGGCTCTCCCTACGAGCAGTACTTC; CDR3: CASSGLGSPYEQYF
J: TRBJ2-3; size: -; D: -; V: TRBV6-1; DNA: TGTGCCAGCAGACGGGACCAGGGGGGGGCAGATACGCAGTATTTT; CDR3: CASRRDQGGADTQYF
J: TRBJ2-1; size: -; D: -; V: TRBV2; DNA: TGTGCCAGCAGTATACAACAGGGTTCCTACAATGAGCAGTTCTTC; CDR3: CASSIQQGSYNEQFF
J: TRBJ1-2; size: -; D: -; V: TRBV28; DNA: TGTGCCAGCAGTTTAGGCAGTGGCTACACCTTC; CDR3: CASSLGSGYTF
J: TRBJ1-1; size: -; D: -; V: TRBV7-9; DNA: TGTGCCAGCAGCTTAGCGTGGGGTGGCACTGAAGCTTTCTTT; CDR3: CASSLAWGGTEAFF
J: TRBJ2-1; size: -; D: TRBD2; V: TRBV5-1; DNA: TGCGCCAGCAGCTTCACTAGCGGATACAACAATGAGCAGTTCTTC; CDR3: CASSFTSGYNNEQFF
J: TRBJ2-5; size: -; D: -; V: TRBV5-1; DNA: TGCGCCAGCAGGCGACAGACTAGGGGCCTCCAAGAGACCCAGTACTTC; CDR3: CASRRQTRGLQETQYF
J: TRBJ2-3; size: -; D: -; V: TRBV2; DNA: TGTGCCAGCAGTGGCGAGCGGCGGAAGAGGACAGATACGCAGTATTTT; CDR3: CASSGERRKRTDTQYF
J: TRBJ2-2; size: -; D: -; V: TRBV4-1; DNA: TGCGCCAGCAGCCTCGCGGGCATGTCCAACGCCGGGGAGCTGTTTTTT; CDR3: CASSLAGMSNAGELFF
J: TRBJ1-1; size: few; D: -; V: TRBV2; DNA: TGTGCCAGCACCCCCAGGGGGAACACTGAAGCTTTCTTT; CDR3: CASTPRGNTEAFF
J: TRBJ2-1; size: -; D: -; V: TRBV6-6; DNA: TGTGCCAGCAGTTACTCCGCAGCGGTCTTCTACAATGAGCAGTTCTTC; CDR3: CASSYSAAVFYNEQFF
J: TRBJ1-1; size: -; D: TRBD1; V: TRBV14; DNA: TGTGCCAGCAGCCCTGGACAGGGGGCGGCCCGGAACACTGAAGCTTTCTTT; CDR3: CASSPGQGAARNTEAFF
J: TRBJ2-1; size: -; D: TRBD2; V: TRBV2; DNA: TGTGCCAGCAGCACTAAAGGACTAGCGGGGACCTACAATGAGCAGTTCTTC; CDR3: CASSTKGLAGTYNEQFF
J: TRBJ2-2; size: -; D: -; V: TRBV5-1; DNA: TGCGCCAGCAGCTTGGCCGGTGAGCGTTTTCGTTCCGGGGAGCTGTTTTTT; CDR3: CASSLAGERFRSGELFF
J: TRBJ1-1; size: -; D: TRBD1; V: TRBV5-5; DNA: TGTGCCAGCAGCGTAGGGACAGACACTGAAGCTTTCTTT; CDR3: CASSVGTDTEAFF
J: TRBJ2-1; size: once; D: -; V: TRBV30; DNA: TGTGCCTGGAGTGGCGGGAATTTTGAGCAGTTCTTC; CDR3: CAWSGGNFEQFF
J: TRBJ2-1; size: -; D: TRBD1; V: TRBV6-5; DNA: TGTGCCAGCAGTTGGCCGGGACAGGGGTACAATGAGCAGTTCTTC; CDR3: CASSWPGQGYNEQFF
J: TRBJ2-3; size: -; D: -; V: TRBV15; DNA: TGTGCCACCAGTCAAGGGGACAGCACAGATACGCAGTATTTT; CDR3: CATSQGDSTDTQYF
J: TRBJ2-4; size: -; D: -; V: TRBV6-5; DNA: TGTGCCAGCAGTTACTCGAGAGGGGAAGCCAAAAACATTCAGTACTTC; CDR3: CASSYSRGEAKNIQYF
J: TRBJ2-1; size: -; D: TRBD2; V: TRBV7-2; DNA: TGTGCCAGCAGCTTAGAATCGGGGATTAGCGGGAGGGGGGAGCAGTTCTTC; CDR3: CASSLESGISGRGEQFF
J: TRBJ1-2; size: -; D: TRBD1; V: TRBV25-1; DNA: TGTGCCAGCAGTGATACGTACAGGGGGAGCGATGGCTACACCTTC; CDR3: CASSDTYRGSDGYTF
J: TRBJ1-2; size: -; D: -; V: TRBV5-4; DNA: TGTGCCAGCAGCTTGTCCCCGAGGGGCGGCTACACCTTC; CDR3: CASSLSPRGGYTF
J: TRBJ2-7; size: -; D: -; V: TRBV7-2; DNA: TGTGCCAGCAGCCCCGCCAATAAGCACTACGAGCAGTACTTC; CDR3: CASSPANKHYEQYF
J: TRBJ2-7; size: once; D: -; V: TRBV9; DNA: TGTGCCAGCAGCGTGCGAGGTGGGTTCGAGCAGTACTTC; CDR3: CASSVRGGFEQYF
J: TRBJ2-1; size: once; D: -; V: TRBV6-5; DNA: TGTGCCAGCAGCAGGAACTACCACAATGAGCAGTTCTTC; CDR3: CASSRNYHNEQFF
J: TRBJ2-5; size: -; D: -; V: TRBV5-1; DNA: TGCGCCAGCAGCCCGGCAGGAGGAGAAGAGACCCAGTACTTC; CDR3: CASSPAGGEETQYF
J: TRBJ1-1; size: -; D: -; V: TRBV2; DNA: TGTGCCAGCAGGACCGGACAGTCAACTGAAGCTTTCTTT; CDR3: CASRTGQSTEAFF
J: TRBJ2-5; size: -; D: -; V: TRBV5-6; DNA: TGTGCCAGCCTATTTGTTGGCCAAGAGACCCAGTACTTC; CDR3: CASLFVGQETQYF
J: TRBJ1-1; size: few; D: -; V: TRBV30; DNA: TGTGCCTGGAGCCTCTCGACTGAAGCTTTCTTT; CDR3: CAWSLSTEAFF
J: TRBJ2-7; size: -; D: TRBD2; V: TRBV4-3; DNA: TGCGCCAGCAGCCAGGATAGCGGGAGGGGACTCTACGAGCAGTACTTC; CDR3: CASSQDSGRGLYEQYF
J: TRBJ1-2; size: -; D: -; V: TRBV6-5; DNA: TGTGCCAGCACCAACGGCCGGGGCTACACCTTC; CDR3: CASTNGRGYTF
J: TRBJ1-3; size: -; D: -; V: TRBV4-2; DNA: TGTGCCAGCAGCCAAGTTGGCCGGGACAACTCTGGAAACACCATATATTTT; CDR3: CASSQVGRDNSGNTIYF
J: TRBJ2-7; size: -; D: -; V: TRBV7-2; DNA: TGTGCCAGCAGCTTAGTTCGTGCGGGGATTCCCATAAGGGAGCAGTACTTC; CDR3: CASSLVRAGIPIREQYF
J: TRBJ1-1; size: -; D: -; V: TRBV28; DNA: TGTGCCAGCACCCCCAGGGTCCCAATGAACACTGAAGCTTTCTTT; CDR3: CASTPRVPMNTEAFF
J: TRBJ2-7; size: -; D: TRBD1; V: TRBV5-8; DNA: TGTGCCAGCAGCTTGGTGGTGACAGGGGATATTGAGCAGTACTTC; CDR3: CASSLVVTGDIEQYF
J: TRBJ2-7; size: once; D: -; V: TRBV28; DNA: TGTGCCAGCAGTTTCCCCAGGAATTCCTACGAGCAGTACTTC; CDR3: CASSFPRNSYEQYF
J: TRBJ2-7; size: -; D: TRBD1; V: TRBV28; DNA: TGTGCCAGCAGGACGAGAGGACAGGGTCTCGCCGAGCAGTACTTC; CDR3: CASRTRGQGLAEQYF
J: TRBJ2-5; size: -; D: TRBD1; V: TRBV6-5; DNA: TGTGCCAGCAGCTCAGGGGGCCGGGAGACCCAGTACTTC; CDR3: CASSSGGRETQYF
J: TRBJ1-5; size: -; D: -; V: TRBV6-5; DNA: TGTGCCAGCAAGGCGGACCCTAGCAATCAGCCCCAGCATTTT; CDR3: CASKADPSNQPQHF